Listed below are T cell receptor beta chains from one sample, sequenced in a study of cytomegalovirus exposure and HLA in healthy donors. This table comes from immunoSEQ multiplex PCR, and its TCRdb copy is limited to in-frame clones, with some not included. The table has 82,000 or so clones, about 92% seen once. The sequenced sample consisted of PBMCs. All receptors come from a man aged 18 to 30 in good health and CMV-seronegative. The CDR3 runs from the conserved cysteine through the conserved F or W.

TRBJ2-5 14 TRBV30 CAWSFGLFQETQYF
TRBJ2-3 21 TRBV15 CATSRQLLGNAPSGSTDTQYF
TRBJ1-2 14 TRBV11-2 CASSLTQSNYGYTF
TRBJ2-2 18 TRBV6-4 CASSELAGGPGDTGELFF
TRBJ1-5 15 TRBV10-3 CAISTGTASNQPQHF
TRBJ2-2 15 TRBV9 CASSNQGGNTGELFF
TRBJ2-1 16 TRBV7-2 CASSLLGASGNNEQFF
TRBJ1-3 14 TRBV7-2 CASSLGQGRVTIYF
TRBJ1-2 16 TRBV5-1 CASSTGQPLNGYGYTF
TRBJ2-3 19 TRBV27 CASTDRDRTSGGPWDTQYF
TRBJ1-1 15 TRBV28 CASSSHAYGITEAFF
TRBJ1-2 13 TRBV7-2 CASRRGGFHGYTF
TRBJ2-2 14 TRBV27 CASSARTGHGELFF
TRBJ1-1 17 TRBV27 CASAHPKAGAVNTEAFF
TRBJ2-2 17 TRBV4-2 CASSRGGGYSDTGELFF
TRBJ2-7 16 TRBV11-2 CASSLAPRGASYEQYF
TRBJ2-2 14 TRBV12-5 CASGRDRIAGELFF
TRBJ1-4 17 TRBV5-1 CASSLYRVGRRDEKLFF
TRBJ1-4 11 TRBV6-1 CASSATGQLFF
TRBJ1-1 17 TRBV5-1 CASSLLDRALVNTEAFF
TRBJ2-3 13 TRBV18 CASSPPNSDTQYF
TRBJ1-1 16 TRBV9 CASSVGGLIRETEAFF
TRBJ2-3 14 TRBV7-9 CASNDWTSTDTQYF
TRBJ2-7 13 TRBV29-1 CSVSGTGVVEQYF
TRBJ1-1 15 TRBV19 CASSIPGGVNTEAFF
TRBJ2-2 19 TRBV5-1 CASSFGSLAGGPHSGELFF
TRBJ1-1 15 TRBV19 CASSIVQGSVAEAFF
TRBJ1-4 16 TRBV30 CAWSVHSAGWNEKLFF
TRBJ1-2 14 TRBV27 CASSSLDRDHGYTF
TRBJ1-3 19 TRBV15 CATSRDYWRVNLSGNTIYF
TRBJ2-5 16 TRBV18 CASSPPVRGNQETQYF
TRBJ2-3 17 TRBV28 CASSLAIRERRTDTQYF
TRBJ1-1 13 TRBV6-6 CASNIAGVTEAFF
TRBJ2-5 14 TRBV11-3 CASSSTGMTETQYF
TRBJ2-1 15 TRBV5-6 CASSWGQVIYNEQFF
TRBJ2-7 14 TRBV9 CASSAWTSGREQYF
TRBJ1-3 15 TRBV7-2 CASSFSQVSGNTIYF
TRBJ1-6 15 TRBV7-2 CASSQGQGVNSPLHF
TRBJ2-5 16 TRBV5-1 CASSLEGQGSGETQYF
TRBJ2-3 15 TRBV4-1 CASSPRLGSPDTQYF
TRBJ1-1 12 TRBV5-4 CASSGTATEAFF
TRBJ2-2 13 TRBV6-5 CASRTGESGELFF
TRBJ1-5 17 TRBV18 CASSPAGGGQLNQPQHF
TRBJ2-1 18 TRBV7-9 CASSPREGRTTTYNEQFF
TRBJ2-7 15 TRBV7-2 CASSLGLAGINEQYF
TRBJ1-3 14 TRBV5-1 CASSLGQGRNTIYF
TRBJ2-7 16 TRBV11-2 CASSLAPRRGGNEQYF
TRBJ1-2 16 TRBV29-1 CSVEDQGGGNNYGYTF